This T cell receptor (beta chain) was recorded in a study of cytotoxic CD8 clonotypes in ibrutinib-treated CLL (dated by TCRdb to the early 2020s). Turning to the overall study: The cohort had ten to twelve relapsed/refractory and 15 treatment-naive patients; 17 were IGHV unmutated. The response samples were drawn at a median of around eleven months into treatment, with a range of about 6 to 36 months. Partial responses were observed in about 25 patients and complete responses in 2; after a median follow-up of 68 months, remission was maintained in about 15 patients and progression was observed in some 12. Longitudinal samples were available for about 30% of the roughly 86 trial participants. An average of 255,043 productive templates and some 100,000 productive rearrangements was obtained per sample. Patients were still on ibrutinib when every remission and progressive disease sample was collected. Cryopreserved peripheral blood mononuclear cells were collected at three points: before therapy, at response, and at either sustained remission or disease progression.

Including the terminal cysteine and phenylalanine, the CDR3 comprises 13 residues. The entry retains the CDR3 DNA only, 39 bases that are in frame from base 1. CDR1 SGHTA and CDR2 FQGNSA are derived from the germline V gene. V gives up 5 bases and J gives up 6 bases, and the segment between their germline ends measures 14 bases. On a MiSeq, deep resolution sequencing aimed for a depth between 1 in 1 million and 1 in 200,000 T cells, with each clonotype covered 10x on average. TCR beta libraries were generated with the immunoSEQ hsTCRB Kit. As for the original processing: ImmunoSEQ Data Assistant and ImmunoSEQ Analyzer were used for data analysis, and V, D and J genes were assigned according to IMGT definitions. Clonality, which ranges from 0 to 1, was calculated as one minus the normalized Shannon entropy of productive rearrangement frequencies. Only overrepresented clonotypes making up at least 0.05% of the repertoire of each patient were included in the public clonotype analysis. Some 13 repertoires from age-matched healthy donors, obtained from immuneACCESS, served as clonality controls. What TCRdb holds here is the immuneACCESS table cut down to in-frame rearrangements. Part of the clones is not present; checked against another copy, under half of the missing clones reflect an unresolved V gene, and the others are unexplained. D and trimming were read from the DNA, whereas the V and J calls and clone size are those reported in that table. In all, the sample holds around 200,000 clones, and about four fifths of those were seen once. The top ten hold 9.5% to 12% of the sample.

Per the publication, the time point label means: about twelve months on ibrutinib. For TCR beta library preparation, roughly 2.1 micrograms of genomic DNA were isolated from cryopreserved PBMCs. Longitudinal blood samples from CLL patients on ibrutinib monotherapy were analyzed using high-throughput TCR beta sequencing. The patients took part in an open-label, single-center phase 2 trial of ibrutinib monotherapy. Paper-wide results and their limitations: Baseline clonality was found to be higher than that of age-matched healthy donors and was strongly correlated with circulating CD8+ T-cell counts. Clonality rose at ibrutinib response, remained stable during sustained remission, and dropped back toward baseline at progression. Public clonotypes were rare and either shrank or stayed stable during treatment, and the rise in clonality at ibrutinib response reflected expansion of private clonotypes. Sampling times were not matched between sustained-remission and progressing patients, and lymph node repertoires were not studied.

Notes on this clone: Its antigen has not been determined. No qualities accompany the bases; no much larger clone lies one base away.

Source: PBMCs, taken after 12 months of ibrutinib treatment. Recombination connected TRBV7-2 to TRBJ2-7; the D element might be TRBD1 or TRBD2, as each aligns at 5 bases. The clonotype comes from a human donor with chronic lymphocytic leukemia. The CDR3 sequence is CASSPGWAGEQYF. The base sequence is TGTGCCAGCAGCCCAGGGTGGGCGGGCGAGCAGTACTTC. With the rest looked up from the reference TRBV7-2 and TRBJ2-7 genes rather than sequenced, the full variable domain is GAGVSQSPSNKVTEKGKDVELRCDPISGHTALYWYRQSLGQGLEFLIYFQGNSAPDKSGLPSDRFSAERTGGSVSTLTIQRTQQEDSAVYLCASSPGWAGEQYFGPGTRLTVT.